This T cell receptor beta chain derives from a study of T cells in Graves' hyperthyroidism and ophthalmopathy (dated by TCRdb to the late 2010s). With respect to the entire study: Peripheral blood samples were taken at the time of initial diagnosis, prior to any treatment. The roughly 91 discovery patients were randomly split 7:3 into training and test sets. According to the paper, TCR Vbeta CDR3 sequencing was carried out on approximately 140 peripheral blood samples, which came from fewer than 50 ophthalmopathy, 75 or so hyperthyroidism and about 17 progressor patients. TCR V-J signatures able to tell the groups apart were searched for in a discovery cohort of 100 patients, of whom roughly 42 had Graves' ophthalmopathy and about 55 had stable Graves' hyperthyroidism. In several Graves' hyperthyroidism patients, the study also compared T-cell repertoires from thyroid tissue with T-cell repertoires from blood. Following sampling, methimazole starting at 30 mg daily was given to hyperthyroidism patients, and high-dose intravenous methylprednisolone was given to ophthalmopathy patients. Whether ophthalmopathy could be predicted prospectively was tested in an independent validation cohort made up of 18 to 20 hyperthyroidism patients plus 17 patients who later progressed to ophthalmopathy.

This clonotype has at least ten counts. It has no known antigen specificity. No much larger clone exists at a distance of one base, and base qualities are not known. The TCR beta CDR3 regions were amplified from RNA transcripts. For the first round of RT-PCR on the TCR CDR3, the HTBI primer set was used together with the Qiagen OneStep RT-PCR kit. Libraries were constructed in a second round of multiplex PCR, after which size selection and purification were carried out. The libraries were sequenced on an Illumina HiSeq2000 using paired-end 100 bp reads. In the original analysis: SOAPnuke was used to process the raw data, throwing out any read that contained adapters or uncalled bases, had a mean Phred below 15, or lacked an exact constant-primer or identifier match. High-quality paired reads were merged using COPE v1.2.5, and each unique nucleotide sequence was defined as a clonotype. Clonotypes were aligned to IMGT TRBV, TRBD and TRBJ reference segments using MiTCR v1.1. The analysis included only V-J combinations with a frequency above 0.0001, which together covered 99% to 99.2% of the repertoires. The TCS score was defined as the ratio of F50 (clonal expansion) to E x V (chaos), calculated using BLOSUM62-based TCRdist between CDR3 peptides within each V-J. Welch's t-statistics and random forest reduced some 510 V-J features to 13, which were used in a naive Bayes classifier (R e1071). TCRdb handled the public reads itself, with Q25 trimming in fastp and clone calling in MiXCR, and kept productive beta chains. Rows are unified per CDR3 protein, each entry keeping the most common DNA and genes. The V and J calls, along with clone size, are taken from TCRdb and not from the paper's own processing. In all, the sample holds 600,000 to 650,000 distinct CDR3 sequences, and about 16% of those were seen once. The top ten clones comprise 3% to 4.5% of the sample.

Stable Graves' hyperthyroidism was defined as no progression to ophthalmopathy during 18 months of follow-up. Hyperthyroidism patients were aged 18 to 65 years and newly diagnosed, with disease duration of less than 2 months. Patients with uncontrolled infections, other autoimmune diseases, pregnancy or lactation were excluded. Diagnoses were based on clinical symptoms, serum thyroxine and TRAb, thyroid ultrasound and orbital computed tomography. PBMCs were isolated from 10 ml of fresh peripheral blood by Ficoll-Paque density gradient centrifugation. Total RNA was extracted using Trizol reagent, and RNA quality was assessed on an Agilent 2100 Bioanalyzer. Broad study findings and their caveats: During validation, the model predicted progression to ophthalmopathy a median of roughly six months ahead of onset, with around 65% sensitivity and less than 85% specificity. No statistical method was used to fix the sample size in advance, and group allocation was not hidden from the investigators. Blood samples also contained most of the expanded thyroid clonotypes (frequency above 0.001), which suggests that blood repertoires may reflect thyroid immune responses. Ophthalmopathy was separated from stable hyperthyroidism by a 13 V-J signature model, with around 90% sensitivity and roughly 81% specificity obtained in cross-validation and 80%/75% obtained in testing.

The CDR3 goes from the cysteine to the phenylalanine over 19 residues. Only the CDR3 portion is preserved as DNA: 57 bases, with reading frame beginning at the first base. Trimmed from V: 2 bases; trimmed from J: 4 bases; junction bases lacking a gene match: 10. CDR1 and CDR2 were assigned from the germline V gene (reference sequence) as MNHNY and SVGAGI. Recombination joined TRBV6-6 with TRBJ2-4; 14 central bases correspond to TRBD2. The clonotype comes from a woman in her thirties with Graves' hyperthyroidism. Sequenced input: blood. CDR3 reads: CASSYNALGLAGVKNIQYF. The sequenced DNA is TGTGCCAGCAGTTACAACGCCCTGGGACTAGCGGGAGTTAAAAACATTCAGTACTTC.